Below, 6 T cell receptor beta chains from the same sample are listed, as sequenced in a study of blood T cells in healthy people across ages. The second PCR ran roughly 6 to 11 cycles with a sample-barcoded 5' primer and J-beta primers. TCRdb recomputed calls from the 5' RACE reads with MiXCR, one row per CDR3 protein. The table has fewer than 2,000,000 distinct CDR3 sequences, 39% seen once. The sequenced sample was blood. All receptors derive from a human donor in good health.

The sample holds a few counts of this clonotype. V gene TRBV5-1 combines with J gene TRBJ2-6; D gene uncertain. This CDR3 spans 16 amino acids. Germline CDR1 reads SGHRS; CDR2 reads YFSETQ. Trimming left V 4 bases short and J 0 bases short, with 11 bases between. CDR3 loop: CASSALGGSGANVLTF. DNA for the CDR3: TGCGCCAGCAGCGCCCTCGGCGGCTCTGGGGCCAACGTCCTGACTTTC.

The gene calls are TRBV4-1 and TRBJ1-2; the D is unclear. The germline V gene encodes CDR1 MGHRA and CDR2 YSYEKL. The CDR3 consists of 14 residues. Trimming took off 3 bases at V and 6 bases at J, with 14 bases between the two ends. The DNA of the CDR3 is TGCGCCAGCAGCCAGCTCCAGCGAGTCCATGGCTACACCTTC. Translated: CASSQLQRVHGYTF.

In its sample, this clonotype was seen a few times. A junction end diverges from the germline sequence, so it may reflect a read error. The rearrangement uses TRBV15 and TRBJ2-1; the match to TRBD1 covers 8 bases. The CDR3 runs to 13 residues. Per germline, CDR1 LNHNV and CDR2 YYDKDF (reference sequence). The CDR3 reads CTTSRGQVNEQFF. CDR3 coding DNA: TGTACCACCAGCAGGGGACAGGTCAATGAGCAGTTCTTC.

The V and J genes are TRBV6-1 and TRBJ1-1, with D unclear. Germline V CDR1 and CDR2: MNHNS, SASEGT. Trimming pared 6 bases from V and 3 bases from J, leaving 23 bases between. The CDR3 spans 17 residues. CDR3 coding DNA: TGTGCCAGCAGCCGAGGAAGGGCATTGGAGGTAGACACTGAAGCTTTCTTT. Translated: CASSRGRALEVDTEAFF.

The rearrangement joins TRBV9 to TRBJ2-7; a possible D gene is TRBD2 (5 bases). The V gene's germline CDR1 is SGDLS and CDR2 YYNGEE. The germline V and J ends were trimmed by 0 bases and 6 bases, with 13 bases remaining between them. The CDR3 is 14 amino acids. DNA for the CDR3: TGTGCCAGCAGCGTAGGAGGAGGAGGTGCCGAGCAGTACTTC. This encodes CASSVGGGGAEQYF.

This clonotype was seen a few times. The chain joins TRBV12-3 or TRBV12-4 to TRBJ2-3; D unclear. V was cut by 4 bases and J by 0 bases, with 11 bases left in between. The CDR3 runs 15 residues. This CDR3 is CASSSVRISTDTQYF. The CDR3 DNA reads TGTGCCAGCAGTTCCGTTCGGATCAGCACAGATACGCAGTATTTT.